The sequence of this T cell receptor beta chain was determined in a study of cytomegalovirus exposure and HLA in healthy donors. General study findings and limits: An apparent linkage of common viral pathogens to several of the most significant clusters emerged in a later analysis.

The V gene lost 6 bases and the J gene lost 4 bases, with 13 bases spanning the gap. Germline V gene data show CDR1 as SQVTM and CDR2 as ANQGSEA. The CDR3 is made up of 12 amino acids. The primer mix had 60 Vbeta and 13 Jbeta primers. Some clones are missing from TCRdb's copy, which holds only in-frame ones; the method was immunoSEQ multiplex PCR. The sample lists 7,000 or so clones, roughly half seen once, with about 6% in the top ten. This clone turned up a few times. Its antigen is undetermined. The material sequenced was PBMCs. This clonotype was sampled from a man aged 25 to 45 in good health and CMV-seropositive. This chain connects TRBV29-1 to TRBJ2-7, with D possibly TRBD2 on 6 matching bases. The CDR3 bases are TGCAGCGTCCGGGACGGGGGTTACGAGCAGTACTTC. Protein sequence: CSVRDGGYEQYF.